The present TCR beta chain was sequenced within a study of early T cells in non-severe SARS-CoV-2 infection. Background on the study: Bulk RNA isolated from unsorted whole blood underwent sequencing; chains were not paired. Study-wide points: A preference for anti-spike CD8 responses marked VDJdb matching, which missed private and CD4 specificities.

This clonotype was counted at least ten times. Its antigen is undetermined. The protocol attached unique molecular identifiers to individual cDNA molecules. One entry per CDR3 protein results from TCRdb running MiXCR on the 5' RACE reads. The sample carries about 22,000 distinct CDR3 sequences, approximately 5% recorded once. With 7 bases clipped from V and 8 bases from J, the junction kept 8 bases outside the gene matches. This CDR3 is built from 14 residues. Germline lookup yields CDR1 KGHDR and CDR2 SFDVKD. This TCR came from an adult who was a healthcare worker with PCR-confirmed SARS-CoV-2 infection or an uninfected control (not recorded which). Sample: whole blood. The chain joins TRBV24-1 to TRBJ2-4; 9 bases match TRBD1. CDR3 in amino acids: CATRPGQGGDIQYF. CDR3 coding DNA: TGTGCCACCAGGCCGGGACAGGGAGGGGACATTCAGTACTTC.